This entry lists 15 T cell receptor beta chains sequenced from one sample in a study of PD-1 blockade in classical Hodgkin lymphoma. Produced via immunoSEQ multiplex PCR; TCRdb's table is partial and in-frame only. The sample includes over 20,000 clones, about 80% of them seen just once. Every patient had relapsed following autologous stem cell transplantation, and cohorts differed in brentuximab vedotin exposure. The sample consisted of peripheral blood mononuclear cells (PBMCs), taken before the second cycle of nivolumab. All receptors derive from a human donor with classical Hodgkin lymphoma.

The CDR3 nucleotides are TGTGCCAGCAGCGTAGGTAGCGACAGCTCCTACAATGAGCAGTTCTTC. This sequence encodes CASSVGSDSSYNEQFF. This chain joins TRBV9 and TRBJ2-1; D could derive from TRBD1 or TRBD2 (5 bases each). The CDR3 length is 16 residues. Germline CDR1 is SGDLS and CDR2 is YYNGEE. V lost 0 bases, J lost 0 bases, and 10 bases lay in between.

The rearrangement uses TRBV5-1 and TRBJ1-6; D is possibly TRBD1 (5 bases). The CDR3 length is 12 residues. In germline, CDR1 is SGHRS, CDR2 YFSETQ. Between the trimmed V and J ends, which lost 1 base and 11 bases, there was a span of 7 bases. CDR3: CASSLMGAPLHF. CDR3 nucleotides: TGCGCCAGCAGCTTGATGGGGGCACCCCTCCACTTT.

The CDR3 DNA sequence: TGCGCCAGCAGCCGTTCTGGGGCCAACGTCCTGACTTTC. Protein sequence: CASSRSGANVLTF. The chain is built from TRBV5-1 and TRBJ2-6; D is unclear. V gave up 4 bases and J gave up 1 base, with 3 bases separating them. Germline V gene sequence: CDR1 SGHRS, CDR2 YFSETQ. The length of the CDR3 is 13 residues.

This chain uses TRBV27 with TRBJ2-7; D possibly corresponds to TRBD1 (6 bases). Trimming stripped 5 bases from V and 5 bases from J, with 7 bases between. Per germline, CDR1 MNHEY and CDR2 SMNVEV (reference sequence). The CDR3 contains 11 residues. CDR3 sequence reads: CASSHRDEQYF. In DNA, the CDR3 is TGTGCCAGCAGTCACAGGGACGAGCAGTACTTC.

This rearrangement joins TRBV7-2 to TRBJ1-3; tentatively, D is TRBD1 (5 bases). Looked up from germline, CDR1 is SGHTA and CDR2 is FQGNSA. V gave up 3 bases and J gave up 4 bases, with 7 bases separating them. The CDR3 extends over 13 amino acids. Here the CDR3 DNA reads TGTGCCAGCAGCTTGGGGGTAGGAAACACCATATATTTT. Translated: CASSLGVGNTIYF.

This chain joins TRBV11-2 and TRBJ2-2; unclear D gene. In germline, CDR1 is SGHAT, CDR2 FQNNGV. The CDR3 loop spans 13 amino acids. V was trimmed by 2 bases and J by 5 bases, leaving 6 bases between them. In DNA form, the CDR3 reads TGTGCCAGCAGCTTAACGGTGACCGGGGAGCTGTTTTTT. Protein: CASSLTVTGELFF.

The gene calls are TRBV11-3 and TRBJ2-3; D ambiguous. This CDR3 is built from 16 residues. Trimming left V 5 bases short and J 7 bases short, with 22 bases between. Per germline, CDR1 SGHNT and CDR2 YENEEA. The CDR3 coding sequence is TGTGCCAGCAGCCCGCTTTTAAGGAGCGCCGTAAATACGCAGTATTTT. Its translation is CASSPLLRSAVNTQYF.

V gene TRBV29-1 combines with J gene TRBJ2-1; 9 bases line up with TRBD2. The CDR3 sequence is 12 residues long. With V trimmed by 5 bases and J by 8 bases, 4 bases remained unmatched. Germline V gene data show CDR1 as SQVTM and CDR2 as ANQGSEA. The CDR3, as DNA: TGCAGCGTTTTGGCGGGGGGGGATGAGCAGTTCTTC. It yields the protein CSVLAGGDEQFF.

The CDR3 loop is CASSSGMNTEAFF. The CDR3 DNA sequence: TGTGCCAGCAGTTCAGGGATGAACACTGAAGCTTTCTTT. V and J are TRBV6-5 and TRBJ1-1; TRBD1 might be the D (5 bases). Germline lookup yields CDR1 MNHEY and CDR2 SVGAGI. V lost 4 bases, J lost 0 bases, and 6 bases lay in between. The CDR3 extends over 13 amino acids.

The chain's CDR3 is CATSGPSGYNEQFF. The CDR3, as DNA: TGTGCCACCAGCGGCCCTAGCGGATACAATGAGCAGTTCTTC. This chain uses TRBV15 with TRBJ2-1, with 7 bases aligning to TRBD2. This CDR3 is built from 14 residues. Germline trimming cut 5 bases from V and 4 bases from J; bases unmatched to any gene: 5. Germline values: CDR1 LNHNV, CDR2 YYDKDF (reference sequence).

The DNA for the CDR3 is TGTGCCAGCAGCTACGGACAGGGCTCCTACGAGCAGTACTTC. Protein product: CASSYGQGSYEQYF. This sequence joins TRBV4-2 and TRBJ2-7, with 8 bases that match TRBD1. The CDR3 spans 14 residues. Germline V CDR1 and CDR2: LGHNA, YNFKEQ. Losses at the gene ends were 5 bases for V and 0 bases for J; bases not matched to a gene: 3.

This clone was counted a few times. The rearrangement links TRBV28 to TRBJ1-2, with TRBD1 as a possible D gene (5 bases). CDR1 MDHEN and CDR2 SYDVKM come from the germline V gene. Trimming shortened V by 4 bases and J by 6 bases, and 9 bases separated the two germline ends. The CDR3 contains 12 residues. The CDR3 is CASSSDSHGYTF. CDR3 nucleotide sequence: TGTGCCAGCAGTTCCGACAGTCATGGCTACACCTTC.

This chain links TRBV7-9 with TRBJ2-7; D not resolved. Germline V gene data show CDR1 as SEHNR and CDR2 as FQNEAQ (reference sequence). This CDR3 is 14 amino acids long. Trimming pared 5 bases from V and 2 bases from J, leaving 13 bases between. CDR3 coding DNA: TGTGCCAGCAGCGCTACGGCTACAGCCTACGAGCAGTACTTC. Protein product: CASSATATAYEQYF.

CDR3 sequence reads: CASSERVWATGEILGYTF. As DNA, the CDR3 is TGTGCCAGCAGTGAACGAGTTTGGGCGACAGGGGAAATTTTAGGCTACACCTTC. This chain joins TRBV6-1 and TRBJ1-2; 8 bases fit TRBD1. Per the germline V gene, CDR1 is MNHNS and CDR2 is SASEGT. The CDR3 has 18 residues. Trimming removed 2 bases from V and 8 bases from J; junction bases left unmatched: 19.

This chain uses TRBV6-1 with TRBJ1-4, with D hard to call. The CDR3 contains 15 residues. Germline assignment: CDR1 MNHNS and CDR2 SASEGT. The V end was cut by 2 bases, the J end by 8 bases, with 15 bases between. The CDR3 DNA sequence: TGTGCCAGCAGTGAACAGCCCCCCTTGGTAGAAAAACTGTTTTTT. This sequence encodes CASSEQPPLVEKLFF.